Listed here are 22 T cell receptor beta chains from one sample, sequenced in a study of T-cell reconstitution after alpha-beta-depleted transplantation in children. Preparation of the TCRbeta library was carried out with unique molecular identifiers. TCRdb re-derived calls from the PCR reads in MiXCR, one entry per CDR3 protein. The profile covers fewer than 1 million distinct CDR3 sequences, with around 15% appearing a single time and 5% taken by the ten largest. The sample was PBMCs, mostly from graft donor cells, taken 360 days after TCRalphabeta/CD19-depleted stem cell transplant. The receptor set was obtained from a male patient younger than 18 who had a stem cell transplant for acute lymphoblastic leukemia, so the T cells may come from the graft donor.

This chain links TRBV5-1 with TRBJ1-2; weak D call: TRBD1 (5 bases). The germline V and J ends were trimmed by 4 bases and 4 bases, with 11 bases remaining between them. This CDR3 has 13 amino acids. Germline V CDR1 and CDR2: SGHRS, YFSETQ. CDR3 coding DNA: TGCGCCAGCAGCGTGTCCGGGACCTATGGCTACACCTTC. Its translation: CASSVSGTYGYTF.

This clonotype has a count of ten or more. This chain connects TRBV28 to TRBJ2-1; a possible D gene is TRBD2 (6 bases). The CDR3 has 15 residues. The V gene lost 6 bases and the J gene lost 3 bases, with 15 bases spanning the gap. The germline V gene encodes CDR1 MDHEN and CDR2 SYDVKM. The chain's CDR3 is CASSSPGSGYNEQFF. For the CDR3, the DNA is TGTGCCAGCAGCTCCCCCGGGAGCGGCTACAATGAGCAGTTCTTC.

The rearrangement uses TRBV4-1 and TRBJ2-7; perhaps TRBD2 as D (6 bases). V was trimmed by 4 bases and J by 2 bases, leaving 18 bases between them. Germline V gene data show CDR1 as MGHRA and CDR2 as YSYEKL. This CDR3 has 16 residues. CDR3 in DNA: TGCGCCAGCAGCCGTATCGGGACGCGGACTACCTACGAGCAGTACTTC. This encodes CASSRIGTRTTYEQYF.

This clonotype has ten or more counts. The chain carries TRBV5-6 and TRBJ2-1, with 7 bases lining up with TRBD2. This CDR3 comprises 14 residues. The germline V gene has CDR1 SGHDT and CDR2 YYEEEE. J lost 8 bases, V lost 5 bases, and 10 bases had no gene match. CDR3 protein: CASSDLGRFYEQFF. CDR3 coding DNA: TGTGCCAGCAGTGATCTCGGGAGGTTCTATGAGCAGTTCTTC. Full variable domain (rest looked up from reference TRBV5-6 and TRBJ2-1): DAGVTQSPTHLIKTRGQQVTLRCSPKSGHDTVSWYQQALGQGPQFIFQYYEEEERQRGNFPDRFSGHQFPNYSSELNVNALLLGDSALYLCASSDLGRFYEQFFGPGTRLTVL.

The chain has TRBV29-1 and TRBJ1-3; no clear D. This CDR3 is 14 amino acids long. Germline lookup yields CDR1 SQVTM and CDR2 ANQGSEA. Trimming stripped 0 bases from V and 0 bases from J, with 6 bases between. The CDR3 loop reads CSVEEKGSGNTIYF. CDR3 in DNA: TGCAGCGTTGAAGAAAAGGGCTCTGGAAACACCATATATTTT.

In this sample, this clonotype turned up a few times. The V and J genes are TRBV12-3 or TRBV12-4 and TRBJ2-1; a weak D match, TRBD2 (6 bases). V shed 10 bases and J shed 9 bases, with 22 bases lying between them. CDR3 length: 14 amino acids. In nucleotides, the CDR3 is TGTGCCACCGGAGGGGACGACCCGGCGGGTGAGCAGTTCTTC. Amino acids: CATGGDDPAGEQFF.

The rearrangement joins TRBV7-3 to TRBJ2-5; D remains ambiguous. Germline V lookup: CDR1 SGHTA, CDR2 FQGTGA. V lost 0 bases to trimming and J lost 5 bases, with 16 bases between them. This CDR3 is built from 16 residues. CDR3: CASSLTPYGVGETQYF. The CDR3 region has the DNA TGTGCCAGCAGCTTAACCCCATATGGGGTTGGGGAGACCCAGTACTTC.

In its sample, this clonotype was seen a few times. The chain recombines TRBV4-1 with TRBJ2-5, with D perhaps TRBD1 (6 bases). The length of the CDR3 is 15 residues. CDR1 is MGHRA and CDR2 is YSYEKL in the germline V gene. The ends were cut back, 0 bases at V and 5 bases at J, with 13 bases in the middle. The CDR3 reads CASSQEPRGWETQYF. DNA of the CDR3: TGCGCCAGCAGCCAAGAACCCAGGGGTTGGGAGACCCAGTACTTC.

The chain carries TRBV20-1 and TRBJ2-7; 9 positions match TRBD2. Germline CDR1 is DFQATT and CDR2 is SNEGSKA (reference sequence). This CDR3 comprises 15 residues. After removal of 3 bases from V and 1 base from J, the junction contained 7 bases not matched to a gene. CDR3 region: CSASQLAGLSYEQYF. CDR3 nucleotides: TGCAGTGCTAGCCAACTAGCGGGCCTTTCCTACGAGCAGTACTTC.

The rearrangement joins TRBV5-1 to TRBJ1-1, with a possible D match to TRBD1 (5 bases). V was pared by 4 bases and J by 2 bases, with 12 bases between. The germline V gene encodes CDR1 SGHRS and CDR2 YFSETQ. This CDR3 is built from 14 residues. The chain's CDR3 is CASSTGHSNTEAFF. The CDR3 DNA reads TGCGCCAGCAGCACCGGACATTCCAACACTGAAGCTTTCTTT. The variable domain in full, with the rest retrieved from reference TRBV5-1 and TRBJ1-1, is KAGVTQTPRYLIKTRGQQVTLSCSPISGHRSVSWYQQTPGQGLQFLFEYFSETQRNKGNFPGRFSGRQFSNSRSEMNVSTLELGDSALYLCASSTGHSNTEAFFGQGTRLTVV.

The gene calls are TRBV27 and TRBJ1-5; maybe TRBD1 (5 bases). Trimming left V 5 bases short and J 3 bases short, with 17 bases between. Germline CDR1 and CDR2: MNHEY and SMNVEV (reference sequence). The CDR3 length is 16 residues. In DNA form, the CDR3 reads TGTGCCAGCAGTCTCAATACGGACATTCCCAATCAGCCCCAGCATTTT. As protein: CASSLNTDIPNQPQHF.

The chain combines TRBV20-1 with TRBJ1-3, with D hard to call. The germline V gene encodes CDR1 DFQATT and CDR2 SNEGSKA (reference sequence). The CDR3 has 20 residues. The germline V and J ends were trimmed by 2 bases and 0 bases, with 26 bases remaining between them. CDR3 protein: CSARCIGSVGRLCSGNTIYF. In DNA form, the CDR3 reads TGCAGTGCTAGATGCATCGGGAGCGTCGGGAGGCTGTGCTCTGGAAACACCATATATTTT.

This clonotype has a handful of counts. V gene TRBV27 combines with J gene TRBJ2-7; no firm D call. Trimming took off 2 bases at V and 2 bases at J, with 7 bases between the two ends. This CDR3 is 13 amino acids long. Germline V gene data show CDR1 as MNHEY and CDR2 as SMNVEV (reference sequence). DNA for the CDR3: TGTGCCAGCAGTTTAAAAACGACCTACGAGCAGTACTTC. Protein sequence: CASSLKTTYEQYF.

The chain employs TRBV7-3 and TRBJ2-1, with 9 positions matching TRBD2. Germline assignment: CDR1 SGHTA and CDR2 FQGTGA. V was pared by 6 bases and J by 5 bases, with 11 bases of the junction left unmatched. The CDR3 length is 16 residues. The CDR3 nucleotides are TGTGCCAGCAGTTTTGGAAGAGCGGGAGGAGACAATGAGCAGTTCTTC. Its protein is CASSFGRAGGDNEQFF.

This chain links TRBV7-8 with TRBJ1-1, with D perhaps TRBD1 (6 bases). The CDR3 loop spans 14 amino acids. Germline loops: CDR1 SGHVS, CDR2 FQNEAQ. V lost 5 bases and J 2 bases, leaving 12 bases between the germline ends. The CDR3 sequence: CASSVQGSNTEAFF. CDR3 nucleotide sequence: TGTGCCAGCAGCGTACAGGGAAGTAACACTGAAGCTTTCTTT.

The chain carries TRBV13 and TRBJ2-3; TRBD2 is a possible D gene (5 bases). V was trimmed by 1 base and J by 3 bases, leaving 8 bases between them. CDR1 and CDR2 from the germline V gene are PRHDT and FYEKMQ (reference sequence). This CDR3 is built from 14 residues. The CDR3 region is CASSLVRRTDTQYF. Here the CDR3 DNA reads TGTGCCAGCAGCTTAGTGCGGAGGACAGATACGCAGTATTTT.

This clonotype has a handful of counts. This chain links TRBV12-3 or TRBV12-4 with TRBJ2-5, with unresolved D. The CDR3 totals 13 residues. Trimming took off 3 bases at V and 1 base at J, with 6 bases between the two ends. In nucleotides, the CDR3 is TGTGCCAGCAGTTTCACGGTCCAAGAGACCCAGTACTTC. Residues: CASSFTVQETQYF.

This clonotype was seen at least ten times. J is TRBJ1-3 and V is TRBV12-3 or TRBV12-4, with TRBD1 matching over 9 bases. The CDR3 is made up of 13 amino acids. The V segment lost 7 bases and the J segment 8 bases; nucleotides outside the gene matches: 6. CDR3 loop: CASTLQGAYTIYF. DNA of the CDR3: TGTGCCAGCACCTTACAGGGGGCATACACCATATATTTT.

The rearrangement uses TRBV7-9 and TRBJ2-3; D unresolved. The V end was cut by 3 bases, the J end by 4 bases, with 8 bases between. This CDR3 has 13 residues. Germline CDR1 and CDR2: SEHNR and FQNEAQ (reference sequence). CDR3 nucleotide sequence: TGTGCCAGCAGCTTTTCGGTTTCAGATACGCAGTATTTT. Amino acids: CASSFSVSDTQYF. The full variable domain, with the rest looked up from reference TRBV7-9 and TRBJ2-3, is DTGVSQNPRHKITKRGQNVTFRCDPISEHNRLYWYRQTLGQGPEFLTYFQNEAQLEKSRLLSDRFSAERPKGSFSTLEIQRTEQGDSAMYLCASSFSVSDTQYFGPGTRLTVL.

This clonotype was recorded a few times. The chain has TRBV7-9 and TRBJ1-2, with D possibly being TRBD1 (6 bases). Germline CDR1 SEHNR, CDR2 FQNEAQ (reference sequence). CDR3 length: 16 amino acids. Deletions cut 2 bases from V and 5 bases from J, with 18 bases between. The CDR3, as DNA: TGTGCCAGCAGCTTATGGACGGCCAGGGGACATTATGGCTACACCTTC. Encoded protein: CASSLWTARGHYGYTF.

The J gene is TRBJ2-1, the V gene TRBV29-1; a possible D gene is TRBD2 (7 bases). The V end was cut by 7 bases, the J end by 4 bases, with 17 bases between. The germline V gene has CDR1 SQVTM and CDR2 ANQGSEA. The CDR3 totals 14 residues. The CDR3 sequence is CSAEGGALYNEQFF. CDR3 nucleotides: TGCAGCGCCGAAGGGGGGGCCTTATACAATGAGCAGTTCTTC.

This clonotype was found a few times. V is TRBV15 and J is TRBJ2-3, with D hard to call. The CDR3 loop spans 14 amino acids. Trimming pared 3 bases from V and 8 bases from J, leaving 15 bases between. Germline V gene lookup returns CDR1 LNHNV and CDR2 YYDKDF (reference sequence). CDR3 loop: CATSSLLGPSTQYF. CDR3 nucleotides: TGTGCCACCAGCAGCCTACTCGGACCTAGTACGCAGTATTTT. The full variable domain, its missing parts supplied by reference TRBV15 and TRBJ2-3, is DAMVIQNPRYQVTQFGKPVTLSCSQTLNHNVMYWYQQKSSQAPKLLFHYYDKDFNNEADTPDNFQSRRPNTSFCFLDIRSPGLGDTAMYLCATSSLLGPSTQYFGPGTRLTVL.